This entry lists 24 T cell receptor beta chains sequenced from one sample in a study of cytomegalovirus exposure and HLA in healthy donors. This PCR relied on a set of 60 Vbeta primers and 13 Jbeta primers. Assay used: immunoSEQ multiplex PCR; TCRdb lists only in-frame clones, some missing. The sample has 120,000 or so clones, 81% seen once. Input material: PBMCs. These receptor sequences come from a man aged 35 to 55 in good health and CMV-seronegative.

The CDR3: CASSSPGQGWDNGYF. As DNA, the CDR3 is TGTGCCAGCAGCTCACCGGGACAGGGGTGGGACAATGGGTACTTC. This rearrangement joins TRBV5-6 to TRBJ2-7; TRBD1 aligns across 10 bases. The ends lost 3 bases at V and 12 bases at J; junction bases unmatched: 15. CDR1 SGHDT and CDR2 YYEEEE come from the germline V gene. This CDR3 has 15 amino acids.

V usage is TRBV9 and J usage is TRBJ2-5; 11 bases align to TRBD2. This CDR3 region has 17 residues. Per the germline V gene, CDR1 is SGDLS and CDR2 is YYNGEE. V lost 0 bases to trimming and J lost 3 bases; unmatched junction nucleotides: 7. The CDR3 DNA follows: TGTGCCAGCAGCGTAGTGGCTAGCGGGGGGCTCGAAGAGACCCAGTACTTC. This encodes CASSVVASGGLEETQYF.

This chain links TRBV2 with TRBJ2-2; perhaps TRBD1 as D (5 bases). Deletions cut 10 bases from V and 2 bases from J, with 11 bases between. Germline V gives CDR1 SNHLY, CDR2 FYNNEI. The CDR3 has 13 amino acids. The CDR3 sequence is CAKDRTNTGELFF. CDR3 nucleotides: TGTGCCAAAGACAGAACTAACACCGGGGAGCTGTTTTTT.

The rearrangement joins TRBV7-8 to TRBJ1-3, with 7 bases fitting TRBD1. The J segment lost 2 bases and the V segment lost 4 bases, leaving 5 bases of the junction unmatched. The CDR3 has 15 amino acids. Germline V gives CDR1 SGHVS, CDR2 FQNEAQ. For the CDR3, the DNA is TGTGCCAGCAGCTCTCAGGGGGAGGCTGGAAACACCATATATTTT. Translating it yields CASSSQGEAGNTIYF.

V usage is TRBV7-9 and J usage is TRBJ2-2; D possibly corresponds to TRBD1 (6 bases). V lost 5 bases and J 6 bases, leaving 10 bases between the germline ends. The germline V gene encodes CDR1 SEHNR and CDR2 FQNEAQ (reference sequence). The CDR3 has 13 residues. The DNA of the CDR3 is TGTGCCAGCAGCCCAGAGGGGGCCGGGGAGCTGTTTTTT. The encoded protein is CASSPEGAGELFF.

The rearrangement uses TRBV7-2 and TRBJ2-7; D may be TRBD2 (6 bases). The CDR3 runs to 17 residues. CDR1 and CDR2 (germline): SGHTA, FQGNSA. V shed 1 base and J shed 1 base, with 17 bases lying between them. This chain's CDR3 is CASSLVGGGGASYEQYF. DNA for the CDR3: TGTGCCAGCAGCTTAGTGGGTGGCGGAGGGGCATCCTACGAGCAGTACTTC.

The rearrangement uses TRBV7-9 and TRBJ1-1, with D hard to call. The CDR3 length is 13 residues. CDR1 is SEHNR and CDR2 is FQNEAQ in the germline V gene (reference sequence). V was shortened by 1 base and J by 5 bases, with 8 bases between the two germline ends. The CDR3 sequence is CASSLDWPTEAFF. CDR3 coding DNA: TGTGCCAGCAGCTTAGATTGGCCGACTGAAGCTTTCTTT.

This clone was observed a handful of times. An end of the junction differs from the germline gene, which may be a read error. V and J are TRBV6-6 and TRBJ2-5, with 11 bases that match TRBD1. The CDR3 loop spans 15 amino acids. CDR1 and CDR2 from the germline V gene are MNHNY and SVGAGI (reference sequence). The CDR3 sequence: CASTYGQGALETQYF. Written as DNA, the CDR3 is TGTGCCAGCACTTACGGACAGGGGGCTTTAGAGACCCAGTACTTC.

The chain is built from TRBV7-9 and TRBJ1-1, with 7 bases that match TRBD1. Germline CDR1 SEHNR, CDR2 FQNEAQ (reference sequence). This CDR3 is 12 amino acids long. Trimming removed 0 bases from V and 10 bases from J; junction bases left unmatched: 2. The CDR3 loop reads CASSLAPGGAFF. Written as DNA, the CDR3 is TGTGCCAGCAGCTTAGCGCCAGGGGGAGCTTTCTTT.

This chain links TRBV9 with TRBJ2-7; 8 bases are a match to TRBD1. Trimming took 4 bases from V and 1 from J; bases not matched to a gene: 7. Germline CDR1 is SGDLS and CDR2 is YYNGEE. This CDR3 comprises 15 residues. The CDR3 DNA reads TGTGCCAGCAGCCGCTTCTGGACAGGGTCCTACGAGCAGTACTTC. It specifies CASSRFWTGSYEQYF. Variable domain in full (rest from reference TRBV9 and TRBJ2-7): DSGVTQTPKHLITATGQRVTLRCSPRSGDLSVYWYQQSLDQGLQFLIQYYNGEERAKGNILERFSAQQFPDLHSELNLSSLELGDSALYFCASSRFWTGSYEQYFGPGTRLTVT.

The V call is TRBV11-1, the J call TRBJ2-1; 8 bases agree with TRBD1. With 8 bases clipped from V and 8 bases from J, the junction kept 14 bases outside the gene matches. The CDR3 totals 15 residues. The germline V gene encodes CDR1 SGHAT and CDR2 FQDESV (reference sequence). The CDR3 loop is CASGIQGAPEDEQFF. The CDR3 DNA is TGTGCCAGCGGTATCCAGGGGGCGCCGGAAGATGAGCAGTTCTTC.

The chain is built from TRBV23-1 and TRBJ1-2, with no clear D. TRBV23-1 belongs to the ORF category, with a function that is uncertain. The CDR3 consists of 17 residues. Trimming shortened V by 0 bases and J by 4 bases, and 18 bases separated the two germline ends. The CDR3 DNA follows: TGCGCCAGCAGTCAATCTGACCCACCCAGGTTGATCTATGGCTACACCTTC. Its protein product is CASSQSDPPRLIYGYTF.

CDR3 in amino acids: CASSRTLGLAGNSEQYF. The DNA for the CDR3 is TGTGCCAGCAGCCGCACCCTGGGACTAGCGGGTAACTCCGAGCAGTACTTC. This chain uses TRBV2 with TRBJ2-7, with TRBD2 matching over 12 bases. Germline V gives CDR1 SNHLY, CDR2 FYNNEI. V gave up 6 bases and J gave up 6 bases; unmatched junction bases: 15. This CDR3 is 17 amino acids long.

V gene TRBV11-2 combines with J gene TRBJ1-2; 8 bases match TRBD1. This CDR3 has 15 amino acids. V lost 1 base, J lost 3 bases, and 4 bases stayed unmatched. CDR1 SGHAT and CDR2 FQNNGV come from the germline V gene. CDR3 sequence: CASSLVSGGDYGYTF. The CDR3 nucleotides read TGTGCCAGCAGCTTAGTTTCAGGGGGCGACTATGGCTACACCTTC.

The chain joins TRBV7-8 to TRBJ2-5, with D perhaps TRBD2 (6 bases). The CDR3 contains 14 residues. V lost 3 bases and J 4 bases, leaving 12 bases between the germline ends. The germline V gene has CDR1 SGHVS and CDR2 FQNEAQ. This CDR3 is CASSFSTGAETQYF. The CDR3 bases are TGTGCCAGCAGCTTTTCTACGGGAGCAGAGACCCAGTACTTC.

The rearrangement links TRBV13 to TRBJ2-1; D is perhaps TRBD1 (6 bases). V was cut by 5 bases and J by 2 bases, with 10 bases left in between. The CDR3 is 14 residues long. The germline gives CDR1 PRHDT, CDR2 FYEKMQ (reference sequence). The CDR3 reads CASSQGSAYNEQFF. CDR3 bases: TGTGCCAGCAGCCAGGGGAGTGCCTACAATGAGCAGTTCTTC. Using reference TRBV13 and TRBJ2-1 for the parts outside the CDR3, the full variable domain is AAGVIQSPRHLIKEKRETATLKCYPIPRHDTVYWYQQGPGQDPQFLISFYEKMQSDKGSIPDRFSAQQFSDYHSELNMSSLELGDSALYFCASSQGSAYNEQFFGPGTRLTVL.

J is TRBJ2-2 and V is TRBV4-3; D may be TRBD1 (5 bases). Deletions cut 2 bases from V and 7 bases from J, with 11 bases between. CDR3 length: 14 residues. The germline CDR1 and CDR2 sequences are LGHNA and YSLEER. Written as DNA, the CDR3 is TGCGCCAGCAGCCAAACACCAGGGATCGGGGAGCTGTTTTTT. It yields the protein CASSQTPGIGELFF.

Concerning this clone itself: A junction boundary mismatches the germline segment, possibly from a read error. The same CDR3 also results from other DNA sequences found in this sample. The chain uses TRBV7-2 and TRBJ1-1; D is ambiguous. In germline, CDR1 is SGHTA, CDR2 FQGNSA. The CDR3 is 12 amino acids. The CDR3 region has the DNA TGTGCCAGCAGCCTAATATTCACTGAAGCCTTCTTT. Translating it yields CASSLIFTEAFF.

The V gene is TRBV7-9, the J gene TRBJ1-3; D unclear. Trimming shortened V by 0 bases and J by 8 bases, and 8 bases separated the two germline ends. This CDR3 spans 13 amino acids. Germline V gives CDR1 SEHNR, CDR2 FQNEAQ (reference sequence). The CDR3 loop is CASSLARAHTIYF. The CDR3 coding sequence is TGTGCCAGCAGCTTAGCGCGGGCGCACACCATATATTTT.

The chain recombines TRBV19 with TRBJ2-3; D possibly corresponds to TRBD1 (6 bases). Germline V gives CDR1 LNHDA, CDR2 SQIVND (reference sequence). The CDR3 runs 13 residues. Trimming left V 9 bases short and J 2 bases short, with 12 bases between. The CDR3 here is CASQTGSTDTQYF. CDR3 bases: TGTGCCAGCCAGACAGGATCCACAGATACGCAGTATTTT.

The V and J genes are TRBV5-1 and TRBJ2-7, with D maybe TRBD1 (5 bases). CDR1 and CDR2 (germline): SGHRS, YFSETQ. The CDR3 is 14 residues long. The germline V and J ends were trimmed by 0 bases and 5 bases, with 12 bases remaining between them. The CDR3 sequence is CASSLEAGINEQYF. The CDR3 nucleotides are TGCGCCAGCAGCTTGGAGGCAGGGATCAACGAGCAGTACTTC.

The genes are TRBV5-1 and TRBJ2-5, with unresolved D. This CDR3 region has 13 residues. V lost 6 bases to trimming and J lost 3 bases, with 12 bases between them. CDR1 and CDR2 from the germline V gene are SGHRS and YFSETQ. CDR3 in DNA: TGCGCCAGCACCTCCTCCGGTGAAGAGACCCAGTACTTC. It is translated as CASTSSGEETQYF.

The chain is built from TRBV28 and TRBJ2-3, with TRBD2 matching over 7 bases. The CDR3 extends over 11 amino acids. With 7 bases clipped from V and 5 bases from J, the junction kept 0 bases outside the gene matches. The germline V gene encodes CDR1 MDHEN and CDR2 SYDVKM. As DNA, the CDR3 is TGTGCCAGCACGGGGGGAGATACGCAGTATTTT. This codes for CASTGGDTQYF.

This chain links TRBV6-4 with TRBJ1-2; 10 bases agree with TRBD1. The J segment lost 7 bases and the V segment lost 6 bases, leaving 5 bases of the junction unmatched. This CDR3 is 13 amino acids long. Germline loops: CDR1 MRHNA, CDR2 SNTAGT. This CDR3 is CASSAWTGGGYTF. CDR3 in DNA: TGTGCCAGCAGCGCCTGGACAGGGGGTGGCTACACCTTC.